This T cell receptor (beta chain) originates from a study of T cells in localized non-small cell lung cancer. The CDR3 extends over 15 amino acids. Germline V gives CDR1 SGHRS, CDR2 YFSETQ. With 5 bases clipped from V and 0 bases from J, the junction kept 5 bases outside the gene matches. This clone appeared a few times. Clones were read by immunoSEQ multiplex PCR, and TCRdb kept only the in-frame ones, dropping some. The repertoire includes tens of thousands of clones, roughly 81% of them detected once, and less than 15% sits in the top ten. This clonotype was obtained from a female donor older than 55 with stage I lung adenocarcinoma. The specimen comprised peripheral blood, sampled before any cancer treatment. V is TRBV5-1 and J is TRBJ2-3; 8 bases line up with TRBD2. The CDR3 DNA follows: TGCGCCAGCAGATCTAGCGGGCAAAGCACAGATACGCAGTATTTT. It yields the protein CASRSSGQSTDTQYF.